The 12 T cell receptor beta chains listed next were all sequenced from one sample in a study of cytomegalovirus exposure and HLA in healthy donors. PCR was performed using 60 Vbeta and 13 Jbeta primers. Assay: immunoSEQ multiplex PCR; the TCRdb copy retains only in-frame clones and omits some. The sample yields tens of thousands of clones, 75% to 80% seen once. The specimen was PBMCs. The receptors were sampled from a woman between 40 and 55 years old in good health and CMV-seronegative.

The V gene is TRBV5-1, the J gene TRBJ2-5, with TRBD1 identical over 7 bases. Unmatched junction bases numbered 10, after V lost 3 bases and J lost 5 bases. The CDR3 totals 15 residues. CDR1 is SGHRS and CDR2 is YFSETQ in the germline V gene. The CDR3 DNA sequence: TGCGCCAGCAGCTCGAGAAGGGGGCAGGGGGAGACCCAGTACTTC. Translated: CASSSRRGQGETQYF.

The rearrangement uses TRBV7-3 and TRBJ2-1; possibly TRBD2 for D (6 bases). From germline, CDR1 is SGHTA and CDR2 FQGTGA. Trimming took off 6 bases at V and 7 bases at J, with 13 bases between the two ends. This CDR3 has 13 residues. The CDR3 sequence is CASSFGTSNEQFF. As DNA, the CDR3 is TGTGCCAGCAGTTTTGGGACTTCGAATGAGCAGTTCTTC.

As to this clone: Other nucleotide sequences in the sample specify the same CDR3. The CDR3, as DNA: TGCGCCAGCAGCCAAGAGAGGGGGACGGGAAATGAAAAACTGTTTTTT. Amino acid sequence: CASSQERGTGNEKLFF. The rearrangement joins TRBV4-1 to TRBJ1-4, with D perhaps TRBD1 (6 bases). CDR1 MGHRA and CDR2 YSYEKL come from the germline V gene. V gave up 0 bases and J gave up 5 bases, with 13 bases separating them. There are 16 residues in the CDR3.

This clone was seen once. This chain uses TRBV7-2 with TRBJ2-5, with 10 bases aligning to TRBD2. Germline lookup yields CDR1 SGHTA and CDR2 FQGNSA. The CDR3 has 16 amino acids. The J segment lost 2 bases and the V segment lost 3 bases, leaving 6 bases of the junction unmatched. CDR3 protein: CASSLRAAGGQETQYF. The CDR3 nucleotides are TGTGCCAGCAGCTTGAGAGCAGCGGGGGGGCAAGAGACCCAGTACTTC. The full variable domain, its missing parts supplied by reference TRBV7-2 and TRBJ2-5, is GAGVSQSPSNKVTEKGKDVELRCDPISGHTALYWYRQSLGQGLEFLIYFQGNSAPDKSGLPSDRFSAERTGGSVSTLTIQRTQQEDSAVYLCASSLRAAGGQETQYFGPGTRLLVL.

This clone was recorded only once. The genes are TRBV6-5 and TRBJ1-2; D gene ambiguous. V was shortened by 1 base and J by 7 bases, with 10 bases between the two germline ends. Germline lookup yields CDR1 MNHEY and CDR2 SVGAGI. The CDR3 is 13 amino acids. CDR3 DNA: TGTGCCAGCAGTTACTTCGGAGGGTCTGGCTACACCTTC. Protein sequence: CASSYFGGSGYTF.

V usage is TRBV25-1 and J usage is TRBJ2-5; 8 positions agree with TRBD2. CDR1 and CDR2 from the germline V gene are MGHDK and SYGVNS. V was pared by 1 base and J by 2 bases, with 3 bases of the junction left unmatched. The length of the CDR3 is 15 residues. CDR3 DNA sequence: TGTGCCAGCAGTGAATGGCGGGGGGAGCAAGAGACCCAGTACTTC. This encodes CASSEWRGEQETQYF. The entire variable domain, with the rest obtained from reference TRBV25-1 and TRBJ2-5, is as follows: EADIYQTPRYLVIGTGKKITLECSQTMGHDKMYWYQQDPGMELHLIHYSYGVNSTEKGDLSSESTVSRIRTEHFPLTLESARPSHTSQYLCASSEWRGEQETQYFGPGTRLLVL.

On this clone: One end of the junction does not line up with germline, which may come from a read error. The chain carries TRBV7-7 and TRBJ2-1; 7 bases line up with TRBD2. CDR1 is SSHAT and CDR2 is FNYEAQ in the germline V gene (reference sequence). The CDR3 runs 16 residues. CDR3 in amino acids: CASSLTGGSSYNEQFF. In DNA form, the CDR3 reads TGTGCTAGCAGCTTAACCGGGGGGAGCTCCTACAATGAGCAGTTCTTC.

This clone was picked up one time. Other DNA sequences in the same sample also yield this CDR3. The V and J genes are TRBV7-2 and TRBJ2-5; D ambiguous. Germline-derived CDR1 and CDR2 are SGHTA and FQGNSA. There are 11 residues in the CDR3. V dropped 5 bases and J dropped 2 bases, with 3 bases sitting between them. The CDR3 nucleotides read TGTGCCAGCAGCCCACAAGAGACCCAGTACTTC. Protein product: CASSPQETQYF.

J is TRBJ1-1 and V is TRBV27; 7 nucleotides agree with TRBD1. The CDR3 sequence is 14 residues long. Trimming at V came to 5 bases and at J to 1 base, leaving 4 bases not matched to a gene. The germline CDR1 and CDR2 sequences are MNHEY and SMNVEV (reference sequence). CDR3 amino acids: CASSLGTENTEAFF. CDR3 sequence (DNA): TGTGCCAGCAGTCTCGGGACAGAGAACACTGAAGCTTTCTTT.

Here the CDR3 reads CASSSAGVAQYF. The CDR3 nucleotides are TGTGCCAGCAGCTCAGCAGGGGTGGCCCAGTACTTC. The V call is TRBV6-5, the J call TRBJ2-5; a weak D match, TRBD1 (6 bases). This CDR3 region has 12 residues. V was trimmed by 6 bases and J by 9 bases, leaving 14 bases between them. Germline V gene data show CDR1 as MNHEY and CDR2 as SVGAGI.

This clone was picked up one time. The V gene is TRBV7-2, the J gene TRBJ1-2, with TRBD1 matching 10 bases. J gave up 6 bases and V 3 bases, and 1 base lay outside the gene matches. There are 13 residues in the CDR3. Germline V gene sequence: CDR1 SGHTA, CDR2 FQGNSA. This chain's CDR3 is CASSFGTGDGYTF. In nucleotides, the CDR3 is TGTGCCAGCAGCTTTGGGACAGGGGATGGCTACACCTTC.

The chain uses TRBV18 and TRBJ2-1; 8 bases agree with TRBD1. The CDR3 totals 12 residues. Losses at the gene ends were 4 bases for V and 14 bases for J; bases not matched to a gene: 7. Germline CDR1 and CDR2: KGHSH and LQKENI. This CDR3 reads CASSRPGGEEFF. The CDR3 DNA reads TGTGCCAGCTCACGGCCAGGGGGCGAAGAGTTCTTC.